The clone carrying this T cell receptor (beta chain) has a handful of counts. Its antigen is not identified. There are 15 residues in the CDR3. Germline CDR1 is MNHEY and CDR2 is SVGAGI. The V and J ends lost 0 bases and 3 bases respectively, with 11 bases between them. Assay used: immunoSEQ multiplex PCR; TCRdb lists only in-frame clones, some missing. The top ten hold roughly a sixth of the sample, which has approximately 15,000 clones, roughly 78% seen once. This sample is part of a study of CD4 T cells in relation to SARS-CoV-2 and coronaviruses. Whole-study context: PBMCs were cultured with antigen for about eleven days before TCR beta sequencing.

The unexposed donors gave CD4+ T cells in about 2011-2019, prior to COVID-19. After ten to eleven days of culture, CD4+ T cells were isolated. Testing used SARS-CoV-2 S/N and four cold-coronavirus spikes on unexposed-donor CD4+ T cells, cells permitting. Overall study results and limits: No crossreactivity against non-spike viral proteins was tested here. Monoreactive clones expanded significantly more to SARS-CoV-2 than crossreactive clones did.

The J gene is TRBJ2-5, the V gene TRBV6-5; no definite D call. Sequences were obtained from CD4+ T cells from PBMCs, cultured in vitro. This TCR was recovered from a human donor in good health. CDR3 bases: TGTGCCAGCAGTTACTCCCACCGGACGGAAGAGACCCAGTACTTC. Its translation: CASSYSHRTEETQYF.